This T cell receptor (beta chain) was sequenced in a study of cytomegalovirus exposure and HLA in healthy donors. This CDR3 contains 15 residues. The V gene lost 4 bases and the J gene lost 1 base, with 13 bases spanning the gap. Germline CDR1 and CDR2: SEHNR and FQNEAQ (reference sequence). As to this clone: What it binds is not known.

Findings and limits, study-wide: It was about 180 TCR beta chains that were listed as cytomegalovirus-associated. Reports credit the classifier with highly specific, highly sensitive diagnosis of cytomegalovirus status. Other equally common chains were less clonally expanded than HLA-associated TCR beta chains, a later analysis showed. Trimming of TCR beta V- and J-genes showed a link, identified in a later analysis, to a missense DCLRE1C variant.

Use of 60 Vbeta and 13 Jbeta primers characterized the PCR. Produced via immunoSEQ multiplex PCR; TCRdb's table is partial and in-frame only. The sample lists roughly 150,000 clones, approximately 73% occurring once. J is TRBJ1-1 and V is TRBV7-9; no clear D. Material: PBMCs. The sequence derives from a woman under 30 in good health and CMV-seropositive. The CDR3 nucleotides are TGTGCCAGCAGCTCGCAGGCGGGGAGGAACACTGAAGCTTTCTTT. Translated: CASSSQAGRNTEAFF. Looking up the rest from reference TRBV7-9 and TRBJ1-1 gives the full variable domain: DTGVSQNPRHKITKRGQNVTFRCDPISEHNRLYWYRQTLGQGPEFLTYFQNEAQLEKSRLLSDRFSAERPKGSFSTLEIQRTEQGDSAMYLCASSSQAGRNTEAFFGQGTRLTVV.